Described below is a single T cell receptor beta chain sequence and its context. PCR used 60 Vbeta primers and 13 Jbeta primers. Profiling relied on immunoSEQ multiplex PCR, and the TCRdb table lists in-frame clones only, not all of them. This repertoire shows about 150,000 clones, under 80% found once; its top ten account for around 2.3%. The data are from a study of cytomegalovirus exposure and HLA in healthy donors. This CDR3 comprises 14 residues. In germline, CDR1 is LNHDA, CDR2 SQIVND (reference sequence). Unmatched junction bases numbered 7, after V lost 6 bases and J lost 6 bases. The clonotype was recovered from a man between 25 and 39 years old in good health and CMV-seronegative. V is TRBV19 and J is TRBJ2-4; 8 bases are a match to TRBD1. Sample: PBMCs. In nucleotides, the CDR3 is TGTGCCAGTAGGGACAGGGTCGGGACAAACATTCAGTACTTC. This translates into CASRDRVGTNIQYF. The full variable domain, in which reference TRBV19 and TRBJ2-4 provide the parts outside the CDR3, is DGGITQSPKYLFRKEGQNVTLSCEQNLNHDAMYWYRQDPGQGLRLIYYSQIVNDFQKGDIAEGYSVSREKKESFPLTVTSAQKNPTAFYLCASRDRVGTNIQYFGAGTRLSVL.